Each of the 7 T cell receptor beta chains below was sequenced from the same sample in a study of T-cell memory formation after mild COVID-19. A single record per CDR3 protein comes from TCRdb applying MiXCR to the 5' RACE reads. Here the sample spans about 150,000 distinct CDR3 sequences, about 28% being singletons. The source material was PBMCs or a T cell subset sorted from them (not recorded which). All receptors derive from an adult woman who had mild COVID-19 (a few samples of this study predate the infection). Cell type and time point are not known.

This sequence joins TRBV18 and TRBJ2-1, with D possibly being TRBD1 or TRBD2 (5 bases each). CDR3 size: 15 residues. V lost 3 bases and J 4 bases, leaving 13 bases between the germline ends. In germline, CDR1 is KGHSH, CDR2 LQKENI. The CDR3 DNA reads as TGTGCCAGCTCACCGGGACGGCGAGGATACAATGAGCAGTTCTTC. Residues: CASSPGRRGYNEQFF.

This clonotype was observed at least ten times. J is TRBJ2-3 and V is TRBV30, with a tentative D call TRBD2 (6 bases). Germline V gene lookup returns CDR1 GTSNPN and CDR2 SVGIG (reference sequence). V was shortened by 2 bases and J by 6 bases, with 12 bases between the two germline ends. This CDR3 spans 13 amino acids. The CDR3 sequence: CAWSIRRGDTQYF. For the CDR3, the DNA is TGTGCCTGGAGTATCCGGAGGGGTGATACGCAGTATTTT.

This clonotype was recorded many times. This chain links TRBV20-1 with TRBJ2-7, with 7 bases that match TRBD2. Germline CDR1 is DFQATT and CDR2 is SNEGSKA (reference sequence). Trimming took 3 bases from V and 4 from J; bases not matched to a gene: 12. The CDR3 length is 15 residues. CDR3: CSASSLGGPLYEQYF. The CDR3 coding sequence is TGCAGTGCTAGTAGCTTGGGAGGGCCCTTATACGAGCAGTACTTC.

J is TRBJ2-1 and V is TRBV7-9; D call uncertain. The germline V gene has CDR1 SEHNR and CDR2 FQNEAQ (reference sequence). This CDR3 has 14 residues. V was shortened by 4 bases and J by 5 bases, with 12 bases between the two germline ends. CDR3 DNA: TGTGCCAGCAGCTCCTCAGACTCAAACAATGAGCAGTTCTTC. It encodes CASSSSDSNNEQFF. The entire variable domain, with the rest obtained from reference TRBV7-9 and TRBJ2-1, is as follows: DTGVSQNPRHKITKRGQNVTFRCDPISEHNRLYWYRQTLGQGPEFLTYFQNEAQLEKSRLLSDRFSAERPKGSFSTLEIQRTEQGDSAMYLCASSSSDSNNEQFFGPGTRLTVL.

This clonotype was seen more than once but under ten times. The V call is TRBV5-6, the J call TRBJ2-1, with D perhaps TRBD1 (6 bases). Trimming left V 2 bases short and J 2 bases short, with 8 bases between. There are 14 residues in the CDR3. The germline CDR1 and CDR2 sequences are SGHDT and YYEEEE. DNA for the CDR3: TGTGCCAGCAGCTTCTGGGACACCTACAATGAGCAGTTCTTC. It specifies CASSFWDTYNEQFF.

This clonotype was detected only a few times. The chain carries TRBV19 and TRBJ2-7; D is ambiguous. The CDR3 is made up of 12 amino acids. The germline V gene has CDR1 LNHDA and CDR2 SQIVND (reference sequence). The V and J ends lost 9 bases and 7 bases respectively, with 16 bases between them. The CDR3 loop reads CASKGSYGEQYF. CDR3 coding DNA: TGTGCCAGCAAAGGATCCTACGGAGAGCAGTACTTC.

The CDR3 DNA sequence: TGTGCCAGCAGCCAGACGGCCCCCTACGAGCAGTACTTC. The encoded protein is CASSQTAPYEQYF. The chain employs TRBV3-1 and TRBJ2-7; D gene unclear. CDR1 and CDR2 (germline): LGHDT, YNNKEL (reference sequence). This CDR3 spans 13 amino acids. Trimming removed 3 bases at V and 2 bases at J, with 8 bases between.